These T cell receptor beta chains were read from a single sample in a study of blood T cell repertoires in COVID-19. The method was immunoSEQ multiplex PCR; TCRdb's version includes in-frame clones alone and lacks a portion of them. This sample has about 420,000 clones; 70% to 90% occur once, and the top ten carry approximately 0.92%. Sequencing was carried out using peripheral blood. These receptors were collected from a man between 18 and 35 years old with COVID-19, enrolled during active disease. CDR3s include the opening cysteine and the closing phenylalanine or tryptophan. D genes are given only for firm matches.

d_gene	v_gene	j_gene	CDR3nt	CDR3aa
NA	TRBV5-1	TRBJ2-2	TGCGCCAGCAGCCCCGAGGTAATCACCGGGGAGCTGTTTTTT	CASSPEVITGELFF
NA	TRBV27	TRBJ2-5	TGTGCCAGCAGTCCGGCGTTAGGGGCAGGAACCCAGTACTTC	CASSPALGAGTQYF
NA	TRBV10-2	TRBJ1-1	TGCGCCAGCAGTGATACAGGGACGGGGAACACTGAAGCTTTCTTT	CASSDTGTGNTEAFF
TRBD1	TRBV6-5	TRBJ2-7	TGTGCCAGCAGTTTTGACAGGGGAATCGAGCAGTACTTC	CASSFDRGIEQYF
TRBD1	TRBV5-1	TRBJ1-4	TGCGCCAGCAGCCCTGGACAGGGGGGCTCTATTGAAAAACTGTTTTTT	CASSPGQGGSIEKLFF
NA	TRBV5-1	TRBJ1-6	TGCGCCAGCAGCTTGCTCCCATCGGAGAATTCACCCCTCCACTTT	CASSLLPSENSPLHF
NA	TRBV2	TRBJ2-1	TGTGCCAGCAGTCCGGACTCACACAATGAGCAGTTCTTC	CASSPDSHNEQFF
NA	TRBV2	TRBJ1-3	TGTGCCAGCAGTGAAAACAGGGTTGGTGGAAACACCATATATTTT	CASSENRVGGNTIYF
NA	TRBV10-1	TRBJ2-3	TGCGCCAGCACAGCCCGGGGGTCGCAGTATTTT	CASTARGSQYF
TRBD1	TRBV2	TRBJ2-2	TGTGCCAGCAGTCTCTTGTATACCGGGACAGGGAACACCGGGGAGCTGTTTTTT	CASSLLYTGTGNTGELFF
NA	TRBV3-1/TRBV3-2	TRBJ2-1	TGTGCCAGCAGCCGGATCTCCGGGTGGACAGAGCAGTTCTTC	CASSRISGWTEQFF